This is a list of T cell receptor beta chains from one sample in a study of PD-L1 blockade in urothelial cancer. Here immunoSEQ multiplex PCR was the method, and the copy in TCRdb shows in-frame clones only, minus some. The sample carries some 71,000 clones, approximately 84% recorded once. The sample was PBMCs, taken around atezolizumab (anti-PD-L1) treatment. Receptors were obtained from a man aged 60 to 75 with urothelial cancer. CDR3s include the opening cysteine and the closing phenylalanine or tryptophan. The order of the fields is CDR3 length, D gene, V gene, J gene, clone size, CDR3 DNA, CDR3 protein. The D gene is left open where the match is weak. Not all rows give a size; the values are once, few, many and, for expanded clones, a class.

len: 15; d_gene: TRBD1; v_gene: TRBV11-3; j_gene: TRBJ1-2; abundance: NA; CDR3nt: TGTGCCAGCAGCTCACCAGTGGACAGGGGTGGTGGCTACACCTTC; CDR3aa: CASSSPVDRGGGYTF
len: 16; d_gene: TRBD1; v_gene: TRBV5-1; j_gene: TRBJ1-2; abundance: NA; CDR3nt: TGCGCCAGCAGCGTAGCCGTCCCCGGGACAGGGTTCGGCTACACCTTC; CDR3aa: CASSVAVPGTGFGYTF
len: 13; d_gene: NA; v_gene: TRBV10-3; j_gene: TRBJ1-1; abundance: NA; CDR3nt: TGTGCCATCAGTATTTCACAGAACACTGAAGCTTTCTTT; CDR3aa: CAISISQNTEAFF
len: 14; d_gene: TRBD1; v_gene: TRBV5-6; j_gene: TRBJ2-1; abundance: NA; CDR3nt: TGTGCCAGCAGCCTGGGGACAGCCTACAATGAGCAGTTCTTC; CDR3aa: CASSLGTAYNEQFF
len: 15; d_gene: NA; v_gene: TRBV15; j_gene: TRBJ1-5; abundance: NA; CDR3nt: TGTGCCACCAGCAGAGCCCGACATAGCAATCAGCCCCAGCATTTT; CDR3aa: CATSRARHSNQPQHF
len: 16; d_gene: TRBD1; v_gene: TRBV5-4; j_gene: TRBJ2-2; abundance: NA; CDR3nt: TGTGCCAGCAGCTCGGAGGGACAGGGCCAAACCGGGGAGCTGTTTTTT; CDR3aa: CASSSEGQGQTGELFF
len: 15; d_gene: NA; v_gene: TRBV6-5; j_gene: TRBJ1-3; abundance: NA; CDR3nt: TGTGCCAGCAGTTACTCGTGGCAATCTGGAAACACCATATATTTT; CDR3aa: CASSYSWQSGNTIYF
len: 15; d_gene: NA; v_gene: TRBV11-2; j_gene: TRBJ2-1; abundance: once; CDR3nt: TGTGCCAGCAGCTCGGAACCACTCAAGGTAGCGGAGCAGTTCTTC; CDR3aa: CASSSEPLKVAEQFF
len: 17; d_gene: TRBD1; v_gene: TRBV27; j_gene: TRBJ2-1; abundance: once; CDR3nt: TGTGCCAGCAGACCCGACCGGGACAGGGTTGGCTACAATGAGCAGTTCTTC; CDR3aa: CASRPDRDRVGYNEQFF
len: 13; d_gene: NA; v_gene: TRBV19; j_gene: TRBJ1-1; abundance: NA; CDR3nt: TGTGCCAGTAGGAATCAGGGGAACACTGAAGCTTTCTTT; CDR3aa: CASRNQGNTEAFF
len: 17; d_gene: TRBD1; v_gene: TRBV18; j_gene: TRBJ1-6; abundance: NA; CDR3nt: TGTGCCAGCTCACCGGACAGGGGGCTCGGGACTAATTCACCCCTCCACTTT; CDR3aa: CASSPDRGLGTNSPLHF
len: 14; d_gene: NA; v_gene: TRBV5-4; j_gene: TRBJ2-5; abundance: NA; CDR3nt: TGTGCCAGCAGCTTGTGGGGCGGCGGCGAGACCCAGTACTTC; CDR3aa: CASSLWGGGETQYF
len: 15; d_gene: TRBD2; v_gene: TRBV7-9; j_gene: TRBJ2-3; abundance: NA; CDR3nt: TGTGCCAGCAGCGCGAGACTAGCGGGGGGCAATACGCAGTATTTT; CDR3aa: CASSARLAGGNTQYF
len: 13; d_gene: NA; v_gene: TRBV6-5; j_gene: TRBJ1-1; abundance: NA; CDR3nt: TGTGCCAGCAGTTACTCGGAGGGGACTGAAGCTTTCTTT; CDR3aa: CASSYSEGTEAFF
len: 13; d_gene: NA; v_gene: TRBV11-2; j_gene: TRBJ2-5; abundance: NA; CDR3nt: TGTGCCAGCGGGGGGATGGTGAAAGAGACCCAGTACTTC; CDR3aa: CASGGMVKETQYF
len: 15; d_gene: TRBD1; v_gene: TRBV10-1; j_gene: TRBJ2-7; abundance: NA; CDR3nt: TGCGCCAGCAGTGAGTATGGACAGGGGGTTAACGAGCAGTACTTC; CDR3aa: CASSEYGQGVNEQYF
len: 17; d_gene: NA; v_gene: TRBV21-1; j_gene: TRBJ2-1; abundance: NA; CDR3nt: TGTGCCAGCAGAAACCGACCCCCCCGGGGCTCCTACAATGAGCAGTTCTTC; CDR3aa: CASRNRPPRGSYNEQFF
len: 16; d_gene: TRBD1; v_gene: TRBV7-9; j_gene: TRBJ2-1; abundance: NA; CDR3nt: TGTGCCAGCAGTTCCCCGACAGGGGGAACCTACAATGAGCAGTTCTTC; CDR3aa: CASSSPTGGTYNEQFF
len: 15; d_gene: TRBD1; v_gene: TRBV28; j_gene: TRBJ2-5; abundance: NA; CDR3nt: TGTGCCAGCAGTGGTGAGGACAGGAGTGAAGAGACCCAGTACTTC; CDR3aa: CASSGEDRSEETQYF
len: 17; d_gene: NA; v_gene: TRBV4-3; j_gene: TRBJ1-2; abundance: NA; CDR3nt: TGCGCCAGCAGCCAAGATATGGGGGGGCGCGGGGGATATGGCTACACCTTC; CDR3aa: CASSQDMGGRGGYGYTF
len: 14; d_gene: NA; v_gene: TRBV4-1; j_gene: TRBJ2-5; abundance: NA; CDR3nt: TGCGCCAGCAGCCAAGGTGAGGCAGTGGAGACCCAGTACTTC; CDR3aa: CASSQGEAVETQYF
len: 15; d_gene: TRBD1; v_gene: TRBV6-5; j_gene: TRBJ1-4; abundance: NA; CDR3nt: TGTGCCAGCAGGCCCTACGCGGGACAGAATGAAAAACTGTTTTTT; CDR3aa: CASRPYAGQNEKLFF
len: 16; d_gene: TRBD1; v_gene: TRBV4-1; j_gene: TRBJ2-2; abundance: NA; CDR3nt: TGCGCCAGCAGGGTCCCTGGGACAGGTACTGGCGGGGAGCTGTTTTTT; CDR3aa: CASRVPGTGTGGELFF
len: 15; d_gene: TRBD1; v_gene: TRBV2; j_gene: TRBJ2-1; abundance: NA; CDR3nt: TGTGCCAGCGGGTCAGACAGGGGCCTTTACAATGAGCAGTTCTTC; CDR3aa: CASGSDRGLYNEQFF
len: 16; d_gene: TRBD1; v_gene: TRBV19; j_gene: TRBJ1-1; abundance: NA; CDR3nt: TGTGCCACCTTACCGGACAGGGCAAGTTGGAACACTGAAGCTTTCTTT; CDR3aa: CATLPDRASWNTEAFF
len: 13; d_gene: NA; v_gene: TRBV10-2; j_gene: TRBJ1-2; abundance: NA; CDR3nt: TGCGCCAGCAGTGGTGCGGGGCAAGGCGGCTACACCTTC; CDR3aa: CASSGAGQGGYTF
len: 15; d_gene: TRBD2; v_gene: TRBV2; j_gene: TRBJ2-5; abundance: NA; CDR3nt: TGTGCCAGCAGTGATCCTAGCGGGGGGGAAGAGACCCAGTACTTC; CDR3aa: CASSDPSGGEETQYF
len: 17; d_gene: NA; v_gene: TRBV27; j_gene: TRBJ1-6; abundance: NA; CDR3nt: TGTGCCAGCAGTTTAACGTCTCCGGGACACAATAATTCACCCCTCCACTTT; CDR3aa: CASSLTSPGHNNSPLHF
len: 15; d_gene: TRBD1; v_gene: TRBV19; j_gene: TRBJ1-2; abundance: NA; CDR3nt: TGTGCCAGTAGTATGGGACAGGCTCCTAACTATGGCTACACCTTC; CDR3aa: CASSMGQAPNYGYTF
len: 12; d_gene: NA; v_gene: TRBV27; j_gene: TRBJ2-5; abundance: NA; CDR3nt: TGTGCCAGCTCGAGAAAGCAAGAGACCCAGTACTTC; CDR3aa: CASSRKQETQYF
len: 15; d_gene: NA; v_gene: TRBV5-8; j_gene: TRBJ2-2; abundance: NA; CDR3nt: TGTGCCAGCAGCCGGGTGCTCGCGAACACCGGGGAGCTGTTTTTT; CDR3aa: CASSRVLANTGELFF
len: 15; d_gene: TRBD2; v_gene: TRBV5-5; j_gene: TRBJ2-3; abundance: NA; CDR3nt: TGTGCCAGCAGCATGATAGCGGGGGGGGAAGATACGCAGTATTTT; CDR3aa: CASSMIAGGEDTQYF
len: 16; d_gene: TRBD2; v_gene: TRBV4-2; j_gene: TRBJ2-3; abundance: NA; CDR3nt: TGTGCCAGCAGCCAACTAGCGGGGTCCTCCACAGATACGCAGTATTTT; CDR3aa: CASSQLAGSSTDTQYF
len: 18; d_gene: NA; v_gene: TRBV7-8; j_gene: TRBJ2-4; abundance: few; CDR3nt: TGTGCCAGCAGCGCCGGACAGCGGTTCTCTCTACCCAAAAACATTCAGTACTTC; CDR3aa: CASSAGQRFSLPKNIQYF
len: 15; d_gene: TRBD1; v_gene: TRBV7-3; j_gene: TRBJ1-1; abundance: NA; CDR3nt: TGTGCCAGCAGCTTAACGGGGGACAGGAACACTGAAGCTTTCTTT; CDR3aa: CASSLTGDRNTEAFF
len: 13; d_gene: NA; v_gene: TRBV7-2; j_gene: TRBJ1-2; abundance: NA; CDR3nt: TGTGCCAGCAGCTTGACAGAGAACTATGGCTACACCTTC; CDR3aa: CASSLTENYGYTF
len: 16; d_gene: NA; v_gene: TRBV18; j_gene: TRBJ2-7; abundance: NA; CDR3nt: TGTGCCAGCTCACCACTTGGGCAGTTGAGCTCCTACGAGCAGTACTTC; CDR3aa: CASSPLGQLSSYEQYF
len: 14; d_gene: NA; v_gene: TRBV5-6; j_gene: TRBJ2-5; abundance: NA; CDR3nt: TGTGCCAGCAGCTCCTCCCGGGGGTCAGGGACCCAGTACTTC; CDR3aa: CASSSSRGSGTQYF
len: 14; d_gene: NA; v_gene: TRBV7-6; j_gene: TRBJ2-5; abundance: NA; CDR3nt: TGTGCCAGCAGCTCCAACAGGGTGTCAGAGACCCAGTACTTC; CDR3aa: CASSSNRVSETQYF
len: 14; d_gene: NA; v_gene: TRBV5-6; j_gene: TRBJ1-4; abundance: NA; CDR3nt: TGTGCCAGCAGCTCACAGGGTGAAAGTGAAAAACTGTTTTTT; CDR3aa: CASSSQGESEKLFF
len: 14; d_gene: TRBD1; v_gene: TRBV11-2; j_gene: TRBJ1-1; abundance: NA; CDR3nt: TGTGCCAGCAGCCTCACAGGGGGCCCTATTGAAGCTTTCTTT; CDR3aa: CASSLTGGPIEAFF
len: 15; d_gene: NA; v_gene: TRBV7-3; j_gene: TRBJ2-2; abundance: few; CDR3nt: TGTGCCAGCAGCCTTGAAATCGGGAACACCGGGGAGCTGTTTTTT; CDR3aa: CASSLEIGNTGELFF
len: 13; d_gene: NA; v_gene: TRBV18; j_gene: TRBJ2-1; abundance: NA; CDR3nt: TGTGCCAGCTCACCACTAACCTACAATGAGCAGTTCTTC; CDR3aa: CASSPLTYNEQFF
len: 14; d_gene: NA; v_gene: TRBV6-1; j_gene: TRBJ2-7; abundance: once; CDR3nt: TGTGCCAGCAGGCTCGAGGAGTGGAGATACGAGCAGTACTTC; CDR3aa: CASRLEEWRYEQYF
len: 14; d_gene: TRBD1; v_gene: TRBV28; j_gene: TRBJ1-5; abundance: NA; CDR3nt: TGTGCCAGCAGTTTATTGGGAGGACAGGGGTTCCGGCATTTT; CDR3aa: CASSLLGGQGFRHF